These T cell receptor beta chains were read from a single sample in a study of T-cell reconstitution after alpha-beta-depleted transplantation in children. MiXCR was run by TCRdb on the PCR reads, yielding one entry per CDR3 protein. This table has hundreds of thousands of distinct CDR3 sequences, roughly a tenth appearing once. Source: PBMCs, taken before TCRalphabeta/CD19-depleted stem cell transplant. These receptors were obtained from a boy under two years old with acute myeloid leukemia, due to receive a stem cell transplant. Each CDR3 is given with its conserved first and last residue. A D gene is named only where the DNA matches it firmly. Where a row states a size, it is once, few, many or the class of an expanded clone; other rows omit it.

>many|TRBV7-2|TRBJ2-3|TRBD2
TGTGCCAGCCAGCGGGATTCAACAGATACGCAGTATTTT
CASQRDSTDTQYF
>few|TRBV28|TRBJ2-1|-
TGTGCCAGCAGTTTATCCCATAGCGATGAGCAGTTCTTC
CASSLSHSDEQFF
>many|TRBV2|TRBJ2-1|TRBD2
TGTGCCAGCAGTCCTTCCCTGGGTCTACTAGCGGGGGGCTACAATGAGCAGTTCTTC
CASSPSLGLLAGGYNEQFF
>-|TRBV7-9|TRBJ2-7|-
TGTGCCAGCAGCTTAGGGGTGTCCGGTGGACAGTACTTC
CASSLGVSGGQYF
>many|TRBV5-1|TRBJ2-3|TRBD2
TGCGCCAGCAGCAAGGGACTAGCGGGGTCCTCCACAGATACGCAGTATTTT
CASSKGLAGSSTDTQYF
>-|TRBV27|TRBJ2-5|-
TGTGCCAGCTCCCCACCGGGTGTTCAAGAGACCCAGTACTTC
CASSPPGVQETQYF
>many|TRBV28|TRBJ2-7|-
TGTGCCAGCAGTTCCCTGGCGAAGGGCACACCCTACGAGCAGTACTTC
CASSSLAKGTPYEQYF
>few|TRBV28|TRBJ1-6|-
TGTGCCAGCATTAGGGACGCCCGGTCACCCCTCCACTTT
CASIRDARSPLHF
>many|TRBV5-6|TRBJ2-7|TRBD1
TGTGCCAGCAGCTCCCCGGGACAGGGGACGGGCGAGCAGTACTTC
CASSSPGQGTGEQYF
>many|TRBV11-2|TRBJ2-7|-
TGTGCCAGCAGCTTAGACAGGGGAATAGACGAGCAGTACTTC
CASSLDRGIDEQYF
>many|TRBV28|TRBJ2-1|-
TGTGCCAGCAGTTTATTTGCAAAGGGGCGGGGGCCCAACAATGAGCAGTTCTTC
CASSLFAKGRGPNNEQFF
>few|TRBV20-1|TRBJ2-1|-
TGCAGTGCTAGAGATAGCAGGGAAGGGTGGTACAATGAGCAGTTCTTC
CSARDSREGWYNEQFF
>many|TRBV18|TRBJ2-6|-
TGTGCCAGCTCACCACTTCTTTCGGGTTCTGGGGCCAACGTCCTGACTTTC
CASSPLLSGSGANVLTF
>few|TRBV7-2|TRBJ2-7|-
TGTGCCAGCAGCTTAGGGCGGGGCATCCATTCCGAGCAGTACTTC
CASSLGRGIHSEQYF
>many|TRBV10-3|TRBJ2-2|-
TGTGCCATCAGTTTGGTGGACCTTTCCACCGGGGAGCTGTTTTTT
CAISLVDLSTGELFF
>many|TRBV7-3|TRBJ2-1|TRBD2
TGTGCCAGCAGCATAGCCGGGACTAGCAATGAGCAGTTCTTC
CASSIAGTSNEQFF
>many|TRBV6-6|TRBJ2-7|-
TGTGCCAGCCACATCGGGACTTCTGACGAGCAGTACTTC
CASHIGTSDEQYF
>-|TRBV2|TRBJ2-1|-
TGTGCCCCTGCTACTAGCAGCTCCTACAATGAGCAGTTCTTC
CAPATSSSYNEQFF
>many|TRBV24-1|TRBJ2-1|TRBD1
TGTGCCACCAGAGACAGGGAGAATGAGCAGTTCTTC
CATRDRENEQFF
>many|TRBV5-1|TRBJ1-4|-
TGCGCCAGCAGTCTACAGTTTAATGAAAAACTGTTTTTT
CASSLQFNEKLFF
>many|TRBV5-1|TRBJ2-1|-
TGCGCCAGCAGCTTGGGACTAACTAGCCAGGGTATGAATGAGCAGTTCTTC
CASSLGLTSQGMNEQFF
>many|TRBV12-3/TRBV12-4|TRBJ2-5|-
TGTGCCAGCAGTTTCGGTGACTCTGAGACCCAGTACTTC
CASSFGDSETQYF
>many|TRBV12-3/TRBV12-4|TRBJ2-2|TRBD2
TGTGCCAGCAGGCTAGCGGGAAACACCGGGGAGCTGTTTTTT
CASRLAGNTGELFF
>-|TRBV5-1|TRBJ1-5|-
TGCGCCAGCAGCTTGGAAGGCGGGCCGCCCCAGCATTTT
CASSLEGGPPQHF
>-|TRBV4-1|TRBJ1-1|-
TGCGCCAGCAGCCATGGGACACCCAGCCTTGTCACTGAAGCTTTCTTT
CASSHGTPSLVTEAFF
>few|TRBV12-3/TRBV12-4|TRBJ1-2|TRBD1
TGTGCCAGCAGTTTAACCTCCGGGACAGGGGACCGAAGGAACTATGGCTACACCTTC
CASSLTSGTGDRRNYGYTF
>many|TRBV10-3|TRBJ1-5|-
TGTGCCATCAGTGAAGGGGTCCAGCCCCAGCATTTT
CAISEGVQPQHF
>-|TRBV20-1|TRBJ2-1|-
TGCAGTGCTAGCGCACCAGACCATGAGCAGTTCTTC
CSASAPDHEQFF
>many|TRBV2|TRBJ2-1|-
TGTGCCAGCAGTGTGGTCGCAGGTGTAAATGAGCAGTTCTTC
CASSVVAGVNEQFF
>-|TRBV7-3|TRBJ2-2|-
TGTGCCAGCAGCCCAATAGGATACACCGGGGAGCTGTTTTTT
CASSPIGYTGELFF
>many|TRBV4-3|TRBJ2-2|-
TGCGCCAGCAGCCAAGACCCTACAGGTGGCGCCGGGGAGCTGTTTTTT
CASSQDPTGGAGELFF
>-|TRBV29-1|TRBJ2-5|-
TGCAGCGTTAATCTCGGGGGCCAAGAGACCCAGTACTTC
CSVNLGGQETQYF
>-|TRBV28|TRBJ2-1|-
TGTGCCAGCAGTTTATCCTGGGGGACATACAATGAGCAGTTCTTC
CASSLSWGTYNEQFF
>-|TRBV18|TRBJ2-7|TRBD2
TGTGCCAGCTCACCGGCGGGACTAGCGGGAAGGAACGAGCAGTACTTC
CASSPAGLAGRNEQYF
>many|TRBV24-1|TRBJ2-1|TRBD2
TGTGCCACCAGTGCCAATTCCGCGCTAGCGGGAGGTTCCTACAATGAGCAGTTCTTC
CATSANSALAGGSYNEQFF
>many|TRBV7-9|TRBJ2-7|-
TGTGCCAGCAGCTTCCTCTACGAGCAGTACTTC
CASSFLYEQYF
>many|TRBV12-3/TRBV12-4|TRBJ2-5|-
TGTGCCAGCAGTTTACGGGGAGCACAGCAAGAGACCCAGTACTTC
CASSLRGAQQETQYF
>once|TRBV23-1|TRBJ2-5|-
TGCGCCAGCAGCAGGCAGCAGACCCAGTACTTC
CASSRQQTQYF
>-|TRBV19|TRBJ2-2|-
TGTGCCAGTACTAGTATTAGGGTCACCGGGGAGCTGTTTTTT
CASTSIRVTGELFF
>many|TRBV7-6|TRBJ2-5|TRBD1
TGTGCCAGCAGCCAAGGACAGGGGGCGCGAGGGGAGACCCAGTACTTC
CASSQGQGARGETQYF
>many|TRBV10-3|TRBJ2-7|-
TGTGCCATCAGTGAGGGCCGGGTCACCTACGAGCAGTACTTC
CAISEGRVTYEQYF
>many|TRBV5-5|TRBJ2-2|TRBD2
TGTGCCAGCAGCTTTCCGGGAGGAGGGACCGGGGAGCTGTTTTTT
CASSFPGGGTGELFF
>many|TRBV28|TRBJ2-7|-
TGTGCCAGCAGTTTAATACTTCACTACTCCTATGAGCAGTACTTC
CASSLILHYSYEQYF